Here is one TCR beta chain with its context. The antigen is not known. With 4 bases clipped from V and 3 bases from J, the junction kept 5 bases outside the gene matches. There are 15 residues in the CDR3. Germline CDR1 is LNHDA and CDR2 is SQIVND (reference sequence). The sample comes from a study of T cell responses to AZD1222 COVID-19 vaccine. Findings of the study overall: Spike as a whole was targeted by vaccine-associated CD4 TCRs, dominant at 160-218 and 743-854. Spike-specific TCR breadth and depth both grew after two AZD1222 doses. In all cases, repertoires were sampled only after the peak T cell response. Baseline serostatus was positive in only six AZD1222 recipients.

Libraries were prepared by immunoSEQ multiplex PCR; TCRdb keeps only in-frame clonotypes and omits some of them. The sample shows about 150,000 clones, nearly 95% of them seen only once. The chain employs TRBV19 and TRBJ1-3, with TRBD1 matching 8 bases. The material sequenced was peripheral blood, taken on day 0 of AZD1222 vaccination. This receptor was taken from an adult in good health. The CDR3 spells CASSTGQGFGNTIYF. Here the CDR3 DNA reads TGTGCCAGTAGTACCGGACAGGGATTTGGAAACACCATATATTTT.